These 13 T cell receptor beta chains were all obtained from the same sample, sequenced in a study of PD-L1 blockade in urothelial cancer. Time point here: pretreatment peripheral blood. Profiled with immunoSEQ multiplex PCR; TCRdb holds only in-frame clones, not every one. The sample includes about 85,000 clones, about 85% of them seen just once. Sequenced here: PBMCs, sampled around atezolizumab (anti-PD-L1) treatment. These receptor sequences come from a man between 60 and 70 years old with urothelial cancer.

The chain joins TRBV9 to TRBJ1-2; 7 nucleotides align to TRBD1. CDR3 length: 13 residues. CDR1 is SGDLS and CDR2 is YYNGEE in the germline V gene. The V and J ends lost 0 bases and 5 bases, in that order; junction bases with no gene match: 1. The DNA for the CDR3 is TGTGCCAGCAGCGTAGAGGGGGCATATGGCTACACCTTC. Amino acid sequence: CASSVEGAYGYTF.

This chain joins TRBV7-3 and TRBJ2-7, with D unresolved. V lost 5 bases and J lost 3, with 11 bases in between. There are 13 residues in the CDR3. Germline CDR1 and CDR2: SGHTA and FQGTGA. This chain's CDR3 is CASSTSGDYEQYF. CDR3 nucleotides: TGTGCCAGCAGCACCTCAGGTGACTACGAGCAGTACTTC.

The chain employs TRBV5-4 and TRBJ2-7; 7 nucleotides align to TRBD1. CDR3 size: 15 residues. In germline, CDR1 is SGHNT, CDR2 YYREEE (reference sequence). Germline trimming cut 1 base from V and 7 bases from J; bases unmatched to any gene: 11. The CDR3 here is CASSLFFRGIREQYF. In nucleotides, the CDR3 is TGTGCCAGCAGCTTGTTTTTCAGGGGGATTCGAGAGCAGTACTTC.

The chain links TRBV2 to TRBJ2-5; 11 bases align to TRBD1. V was pared by 5 bases and J by 5 bases, with 1 base of the junction left unmatched. Germline V gene lookup returns CDR1 SNHLY and CDR2 FYNNEI. The CDR3 runs to 13 residues. CDR3 sequence: CASSWTGGETQYF. CDR3 coding DNA: TGTGCCAGCAGTTGGACAGGGGGCGAGACCCAGTACTTC.

Here the CDR3 reads CASSGQGYNQPQHF. CDR3 coding DNA: TGTGCCAGCAGTGGACAGGGATATAATCAGCCCCAGCATTTT. The rearrangement links TRBV6-1 to TRBJ1-5, with 7 bases lining up with TRBD1. V lost 4 bases and J lost 4; bases outside the gene matches: 4. There are 14 residues in the CDR3. Germline V lookup: CDR1 MNHNS, CDR2 SASEGT.

The chain uses TRBV7-2 and TRBJ2-5; a possible D gene is TRBD2 (6 bases). Germline loops: CDR1 SGHTA, CDR2 FQGNSA. The CDR3 runs to 16 residues. The V gene lost 0 bases and the J gene lost 7 bases, with 18 bases spanning the gap. The DNA for the CDR3 is TGTGCCAGCAGCTTAGCGCTTTTCAGGACCGGGGGGACCCAGTACTTC. It translates to CASSLALFRTGGTQYF.

V and J are TRBV5-6 and TRBJ2-7; 7 nucleotides align to TRBD1. Germline CDR1 and CDR2: SGHDT and YYEEEE. CDR3 length: 14 residues. With 2 bases clipped from V and 2 bases from J, the junction kept 4 bases outside the gene matches. The CDR3 region has the DNA TGTGCCAGCAGCTTCGGACAGGTCCCCTACGAGCAGTACTTC. It yields the protein CASSFGQVPYEQYF.

This chain joins TRBV29-1 and TRBJ2-1; D is possibly TRBD2 (7 bases). CDR1 and CDR2 (germline): SQVTM, ANQGSEA. The V end was cut by 4 bases, the J end by 4 bases, with 14 bases between. This CDR3 contains 14 residues. The CDR3 is CSVVRGGVYNEQFF. As DNA, the CDR3 is TGCAGCGTTGTGAGGGGGGGGGTATACAATGAGCAGTTCTTC.

This clone was observed a single time. The chain is built from TRBV5-1 and TRBJ1-2; the match to TRBD1 covers 8 bases. Losses at the gene ends were 1 base for V and 7 bases for J; bases not matched to a gene: 9. Germline V gives CDR1 SGHRS, CDR2 YFSETQ. This CDR3 contains 15 residues. CDR3 amino acids: CASSLLSQGGSGYTF. CDR3 sequence (DNA): TGCGCCAGCAGCTTGCTATCACAGGGGGGTAGTGGCTACACCTTC.

V is TRBV4-3 and J is TRBJ1-1, with D maybe TRBD1 (5 bases). The CDR3 extends over 16 amino acids. V was clipped by 4 bases and J by 4 bases, with 19 bases between them. Germline values: CDR1 LGHNA, CDR2 YSLEER. The CDR3 coding sequence is TGCGCCAGCAGCCCATCCCTGGGGGGAGCTACCACTGAAGCTTTCTTT. This translates into CASSPSLGGATTEAFF.

V gene TRBV9 combines with J gene TRBJ2-6; 9 bases agree with TRBD1. This CDR3 has 18 residues. In germline, CDR1 is SGDLS, CDR2 YYNGEE. J gave up 1 base and V 4 bases, and 9 bases lay outside the gene matches. CDR3 sequence: CASSPRTGEGSGANVLTF. The DNA of the CDR3 is TGTGCCAGCAGCCCCCGGACAGGGGAGGGTTCTGGGGCCAACGTCCTGACTTTC.

The chain recombines TRBV10-3 with TRBJ1-1, with TRBD1 as a possible D gene (6 bases). CDR3 length: 12 residues. Per the germline V gene, CDR1 is ENHRY and CDR2 is SYGVKD. V was clipped by 4 bases and J by 7 bases, with 10 bases between them. For the CDR3, the DNA is TGTGCCATCAGTGTGGGGGCGGTTGAAGCTTTCTTT. This gives the protein CAISVGAVEAFF.

The chain employs TRBV27 and TRBJ1-5; 8 bases agree with TRBD1. V was clipped by 6 bases and J by 4 bases; unmatched bases: 17. Per germline, CDR1 MNHEY and CDR2 SMNVEV (reference sequence). The CDR3 is made up of 18 amino acids. The CDR3 is CASSSGQEDPLTNQPQHF. The DNA of the CDR3 is TGTGCCAGCAGCTCGGGACAGGAGGACCCTCTCACAAATCAGCCCCAGCATTTT.